This T cell receptor (beta chain) was sequenced for a study of blood T cell repertoires in COVID-19. About the research overall: From T cells, B-cell-depleted T cells, or PBMCs came the material, which was cDNA or gDNA.

V trimming: 2 bases; J trimming: 3 bases; junction bases outside the gene matches: 5. From germline, CDR1 is SGHDT and CDR2 YYEEEE. This CDR3 spans 14 amino acids. As originally analysed: Estimation of nucleated cell counts relied on the amplification of reference gene primers. The repertoire was sequenced with immunoSEQ multiplex PCR; TCRdb's copy has only in-frame clones and lacks some. D and trimming come from the DNA, and the V and J calls and clone size come from that table. The sample carries about 210,000 clones, 80% to 90% recorded once. This chain joins TRBV5-6 and TRBJ2-7; 7 nucleotides align to TRBD1. What was sequenced was peripheral blood. The sequence was collected from a man in his forties or fifties who had recovered from COVID-19. CDR3 in DNA: TGTGCCAGCAGCTTTTCCCAGGGGGTCTACGAGCAGTACTTC. As protein: CASSFSQGVYEQYF.